The 5 T cell receptor beta chains below all came from one sample that was sequenced in a study of cytomegalovirus exposure and HLA in healthy donors. TCRdb keeps only in-frame clones here, not all; method: immunoSEQ multiplex PCR. The sample lists approximately 58,000 clones; roughly 94% were seen once. Input material: PBMCs. The receptors here all came from a young woman in good health and CMV-seropositive.

The CDR3 protein is CASSPSGAETQYF. The CDR3 nucleotides read TGTGCCAGCAGTCCCTCAGGGGCGGAGACCCAGTACTTC. The V call is TRBV6-5, the J call TRBJ2-5, with D tentatively TRBD1 (6 bases). This CDR3 is 13 amino acids long. The germline gives CDR1 MNHEY, CDR2 SVGAGI. The V end was cut by 5 bases, the J end by 5 bases, with 12 bases between.

The chain joins TRBV27 to TRBJ2-2, with D unresolved. V shed 4 bases and J shed 2 bases, with 11 bases lying between them. This CDR3 contains 15 residues. Germline CDR1 reads MNHEY; CDR2 reads SMNVEV (reference sequence). CDR3 loop: CASSSLGSNTGELFF. The CDR3, as DNA: TGTGCCAGCAGTTCTTTGGGCAGCAACACCGGGGAGCTGTTTTTT.

V and J are TRBV5-1 and TRBJ1-1; 7 positions match TRBD1. The CDR3 spans 14 residues. V was pared by 4 bases and J by 4 bases, with 7 bases of the junction left unmatched. Germline V gives CDR1 SGHRS, CDR2 YFSETQ. CDR3 in DNA: TGCGCCAGCAGCCCGGGACAGATAACCACTGAAGCTTTCTTT. Amino acids: CASSPGQITTEAFF.

The chain employs TRBV5-6 and TRBJ1-2, with 8 bases fitting TRBD1. CDR3 length equals 16 residues. Germline CDR1 is SGHDT and CDR2 is YYEEEE. The ends lost 4 bases at V and 2 bases at J; junction bases unmatched: 10. The CDR3, as DNA: TGTGCCAGCAGCCACCTCACCCGACAGGGGAACTATGGCTACACCTTC. Protein: CASSHLTRQGNYGYTF.

The chain uses TRBV2 and TRBJ2-5; 7 nucleotides align to TRBD2. The DNA end lines up better with TRBJ2-7; the J call may be wrong. Germline assignment: CDR1 SNHLY and CDR2 FYNNEI. This CDR3 has 15 amino acids. CDR3 amino acids: CASSEPLAERHEQYF. CDR3 bases: TGTGCCAGCAGTGAACCCCTAGCGGAGCGGCACGAGCAGTACTTC.